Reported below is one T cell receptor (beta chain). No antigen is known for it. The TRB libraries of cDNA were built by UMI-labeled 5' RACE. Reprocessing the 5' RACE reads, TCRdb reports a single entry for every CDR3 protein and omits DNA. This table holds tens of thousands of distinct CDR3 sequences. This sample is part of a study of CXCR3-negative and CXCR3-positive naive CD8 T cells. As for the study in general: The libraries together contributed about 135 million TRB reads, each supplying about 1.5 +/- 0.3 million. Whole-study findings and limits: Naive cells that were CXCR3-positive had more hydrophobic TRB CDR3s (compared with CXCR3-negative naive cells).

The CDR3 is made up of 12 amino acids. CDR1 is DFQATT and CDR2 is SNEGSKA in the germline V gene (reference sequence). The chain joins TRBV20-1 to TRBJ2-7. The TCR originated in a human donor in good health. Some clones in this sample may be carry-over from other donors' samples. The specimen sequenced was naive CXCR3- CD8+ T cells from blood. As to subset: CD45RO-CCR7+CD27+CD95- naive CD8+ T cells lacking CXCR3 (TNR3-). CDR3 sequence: CSAVNIPYEQYF.